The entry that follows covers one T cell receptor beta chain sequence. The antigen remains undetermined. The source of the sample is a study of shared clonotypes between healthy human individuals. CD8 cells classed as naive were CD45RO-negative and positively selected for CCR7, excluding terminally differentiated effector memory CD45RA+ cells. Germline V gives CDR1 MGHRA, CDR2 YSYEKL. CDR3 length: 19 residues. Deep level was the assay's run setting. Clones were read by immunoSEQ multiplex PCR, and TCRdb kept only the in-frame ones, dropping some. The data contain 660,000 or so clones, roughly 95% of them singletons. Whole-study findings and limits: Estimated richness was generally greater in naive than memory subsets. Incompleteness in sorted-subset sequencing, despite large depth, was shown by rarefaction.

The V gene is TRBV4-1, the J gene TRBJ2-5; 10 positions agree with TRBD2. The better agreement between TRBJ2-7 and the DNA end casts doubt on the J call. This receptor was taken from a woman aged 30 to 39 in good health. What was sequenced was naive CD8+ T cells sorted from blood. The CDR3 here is CASSPKTGNRGTSVYEQYF. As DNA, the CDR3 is TGCGCCAGCAGCCCAAAAACAGGGAATAGGGGGACTAGCGTCTACGAGCAGTACTTC.